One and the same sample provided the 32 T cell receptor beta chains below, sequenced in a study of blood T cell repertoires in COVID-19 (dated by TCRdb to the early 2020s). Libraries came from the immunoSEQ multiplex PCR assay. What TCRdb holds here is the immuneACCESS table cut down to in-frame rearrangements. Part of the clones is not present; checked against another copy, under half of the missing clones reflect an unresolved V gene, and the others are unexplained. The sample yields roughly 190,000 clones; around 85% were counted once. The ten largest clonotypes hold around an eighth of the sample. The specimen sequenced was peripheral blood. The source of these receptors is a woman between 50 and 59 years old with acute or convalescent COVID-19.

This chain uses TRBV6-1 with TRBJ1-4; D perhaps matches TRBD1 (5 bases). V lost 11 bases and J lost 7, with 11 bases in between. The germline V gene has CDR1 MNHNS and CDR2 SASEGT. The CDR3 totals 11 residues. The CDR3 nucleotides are TGTGCCGCACGGGGGACTGAAAAACTGTTTTTT. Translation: CAARGTEKLFF.

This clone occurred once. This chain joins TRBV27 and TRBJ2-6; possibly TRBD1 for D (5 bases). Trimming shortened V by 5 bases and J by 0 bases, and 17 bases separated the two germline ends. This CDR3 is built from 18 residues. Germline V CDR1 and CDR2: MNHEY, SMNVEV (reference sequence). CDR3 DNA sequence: TGTGCCAGCAGTCTAACAGGAGCCACTTTCTCTGGGGCCAACGTCCTGACTTTC. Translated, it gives CASSLTGATFSGANVLTF.

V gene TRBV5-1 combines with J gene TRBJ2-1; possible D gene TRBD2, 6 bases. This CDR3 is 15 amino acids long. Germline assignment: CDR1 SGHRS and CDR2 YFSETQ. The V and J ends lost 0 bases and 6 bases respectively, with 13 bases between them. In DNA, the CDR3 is TGCGCCAGCAGCTTGGCCTCACGGGAGCGCAATGAGCAGTTCTTC. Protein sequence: CASSLASRERNEQFF.

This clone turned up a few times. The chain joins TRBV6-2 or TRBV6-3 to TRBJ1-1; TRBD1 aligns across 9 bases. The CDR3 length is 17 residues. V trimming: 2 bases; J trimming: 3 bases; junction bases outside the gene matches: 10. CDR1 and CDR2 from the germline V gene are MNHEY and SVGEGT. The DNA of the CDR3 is TGTGCCAGCAGTTACCTCATTGGGACAGGGAGATACACTGAAGCTTTCTTT. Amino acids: CASSYLIGTGRYTEAFF.

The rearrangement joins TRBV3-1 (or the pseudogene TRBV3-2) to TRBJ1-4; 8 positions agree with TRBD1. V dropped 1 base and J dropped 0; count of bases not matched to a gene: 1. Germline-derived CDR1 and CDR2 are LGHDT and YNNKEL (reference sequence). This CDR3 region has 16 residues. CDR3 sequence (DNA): TGTGCCAGCAGCCAAGGGGACAGGCCAACTAATGAAAAACTGTTTTTT. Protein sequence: CASSQGDRPTNEKLFF.

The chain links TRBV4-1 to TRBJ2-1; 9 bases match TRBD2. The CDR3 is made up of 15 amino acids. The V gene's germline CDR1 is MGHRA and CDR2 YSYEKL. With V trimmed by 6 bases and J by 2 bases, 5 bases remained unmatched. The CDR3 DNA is TGCGCCAGCAGTGTAGCGGGAGAGGCCTACAATGAGCAGTTCTTC. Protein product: CASSVAGEAYNEQFF.

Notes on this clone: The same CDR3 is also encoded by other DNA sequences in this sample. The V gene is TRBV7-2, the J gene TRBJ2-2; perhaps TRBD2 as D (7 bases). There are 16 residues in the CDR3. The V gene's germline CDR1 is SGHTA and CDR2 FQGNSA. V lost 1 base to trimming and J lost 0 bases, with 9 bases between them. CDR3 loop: CASSLVGGANTGELFF. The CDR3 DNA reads TGTGCCAGCAGCTTAGTAGGGGGGGCGAACACCGGGGAGCTGTTTTTT.

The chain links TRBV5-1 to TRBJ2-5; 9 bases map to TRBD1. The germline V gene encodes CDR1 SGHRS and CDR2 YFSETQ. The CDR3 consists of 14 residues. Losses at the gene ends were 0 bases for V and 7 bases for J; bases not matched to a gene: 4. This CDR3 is CASSLEGTGLTQYF. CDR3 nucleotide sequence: TGCGCCAGCAGCTTGGAAGGGACAGGGTTGACCCAGTACTTC.

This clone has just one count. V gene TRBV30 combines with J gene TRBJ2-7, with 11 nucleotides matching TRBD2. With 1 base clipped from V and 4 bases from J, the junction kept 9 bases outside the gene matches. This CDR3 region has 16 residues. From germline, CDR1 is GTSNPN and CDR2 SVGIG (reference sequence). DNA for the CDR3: TGTGCCTGGAGTGAAACTAGCGGGAGCCCCTCGTACGAGCAGTACTTC. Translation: CAWSETSGSPSYEQYF.

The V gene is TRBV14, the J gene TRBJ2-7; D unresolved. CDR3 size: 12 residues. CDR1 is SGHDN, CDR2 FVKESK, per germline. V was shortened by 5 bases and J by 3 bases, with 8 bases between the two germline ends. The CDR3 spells CASSVQNYEQYF. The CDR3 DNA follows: TGTGCCAGCAGCGTCCAAAACTACGAGCAGTACTTC.

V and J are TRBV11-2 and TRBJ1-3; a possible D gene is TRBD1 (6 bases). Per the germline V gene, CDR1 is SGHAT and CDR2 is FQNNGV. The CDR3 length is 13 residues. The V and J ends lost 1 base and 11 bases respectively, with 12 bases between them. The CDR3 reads CASSLVQGISIYF. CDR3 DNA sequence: TGTGCCAGCAGCTTAGTACAGGGTATCTCCATATATTTT.

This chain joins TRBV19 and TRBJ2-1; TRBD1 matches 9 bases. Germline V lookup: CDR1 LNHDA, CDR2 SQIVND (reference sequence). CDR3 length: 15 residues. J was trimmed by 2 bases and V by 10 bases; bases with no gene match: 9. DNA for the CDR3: TGTGCCACCAGCCCGACAGGGGGGCCCTACAATGAGCAGTTCTTC. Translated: CATSPTGGPYNEQFF.

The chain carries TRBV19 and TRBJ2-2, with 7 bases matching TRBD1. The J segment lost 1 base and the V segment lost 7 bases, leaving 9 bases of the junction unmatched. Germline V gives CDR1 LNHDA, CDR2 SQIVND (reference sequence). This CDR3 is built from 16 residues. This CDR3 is CASNPVRDRNTGELFF. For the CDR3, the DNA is TGTGCCAGTAACCCTGTCCGGGACAGGAACACCGGGGAGCTGTTTTTT.

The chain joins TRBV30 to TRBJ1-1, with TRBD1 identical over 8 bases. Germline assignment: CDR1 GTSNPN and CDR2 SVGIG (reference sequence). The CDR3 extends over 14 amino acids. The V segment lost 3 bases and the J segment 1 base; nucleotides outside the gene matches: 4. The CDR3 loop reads CAWRADRGNTEAFF. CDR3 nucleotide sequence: TGTGCCTGGAGGGCCGACAGGGGGAACACTGAAGCTTTCTTT.

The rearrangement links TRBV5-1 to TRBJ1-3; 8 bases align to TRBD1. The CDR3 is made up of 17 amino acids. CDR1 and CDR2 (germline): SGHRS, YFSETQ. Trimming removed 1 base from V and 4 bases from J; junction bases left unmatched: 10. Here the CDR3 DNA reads TGCGCCAGCAGCTTGTATAGTCAGGGGGCCTCGGGAAACACCATATATTTT. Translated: CASSLYSQGASGNTIYF.

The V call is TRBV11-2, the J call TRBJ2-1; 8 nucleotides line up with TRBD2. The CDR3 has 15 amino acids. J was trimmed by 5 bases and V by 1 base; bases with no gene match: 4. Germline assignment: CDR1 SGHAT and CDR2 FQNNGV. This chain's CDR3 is CASSLALAGNNEQFF. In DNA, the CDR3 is TGTGCCAGCAGCTTAGCTCTAGCGGGTAACAATGAGCAGTTCTTC.

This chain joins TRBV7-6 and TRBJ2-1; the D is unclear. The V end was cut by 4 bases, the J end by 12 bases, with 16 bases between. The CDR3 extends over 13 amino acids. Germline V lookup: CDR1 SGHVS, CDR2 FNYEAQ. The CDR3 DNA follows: TGTGCCAGCAGCTCCTCAACAAGCGAGCCGCAGTTCTTC. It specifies CASSSSTSEPQFF.

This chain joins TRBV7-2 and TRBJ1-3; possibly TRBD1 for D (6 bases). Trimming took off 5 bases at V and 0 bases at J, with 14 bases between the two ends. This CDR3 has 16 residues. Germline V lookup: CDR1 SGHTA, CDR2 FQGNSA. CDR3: CASSPQGLSSGNTIYF. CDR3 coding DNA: TGTGCCAGCAGCCCACAGGGCCTAAGCTCTGGAAACACCATATATTTT. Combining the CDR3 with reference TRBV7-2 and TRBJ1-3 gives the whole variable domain GAGVSQSPSNKVTEKGKDVELRCDPISGHTALYWYRQSLGQGLEFLIYFQGNSAPDKSGLPSDRFSAERTGGSVSTLTIQRTQQEDSAVYLCASSPQGLSSGNTIYFGEGSWLTVV.

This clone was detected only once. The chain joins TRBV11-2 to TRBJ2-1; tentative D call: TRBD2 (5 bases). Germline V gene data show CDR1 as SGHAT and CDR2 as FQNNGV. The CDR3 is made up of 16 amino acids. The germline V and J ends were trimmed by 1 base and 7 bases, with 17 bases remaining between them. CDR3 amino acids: CASSLAPRGRGNEQFF. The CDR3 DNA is TGTGCCAGCAGCTTAGCCCCTCGAGGGAGAGGGAATGAGCAGTTCTTC.

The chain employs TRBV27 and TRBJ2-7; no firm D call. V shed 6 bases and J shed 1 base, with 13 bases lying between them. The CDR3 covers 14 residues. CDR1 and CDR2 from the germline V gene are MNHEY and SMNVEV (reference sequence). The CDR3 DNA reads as TGTGCCAGCAGCTTCGGGTTTGGTTCCTACGAGCAGTACTTC. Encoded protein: CASSFGFGSYEQYF.

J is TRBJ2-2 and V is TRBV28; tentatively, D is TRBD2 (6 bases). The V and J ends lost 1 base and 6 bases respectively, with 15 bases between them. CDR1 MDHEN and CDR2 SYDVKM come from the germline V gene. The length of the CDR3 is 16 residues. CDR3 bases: TGTGCCAGCAGTTTATTGCGGGGCGCAAAGTCCGGGGAGCTGTTTTTT. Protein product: CASSLLRGAKSGELFF.

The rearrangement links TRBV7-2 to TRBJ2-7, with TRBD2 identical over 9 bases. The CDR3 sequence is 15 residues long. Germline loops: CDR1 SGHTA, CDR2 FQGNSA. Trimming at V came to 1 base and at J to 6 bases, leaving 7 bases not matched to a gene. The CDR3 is CASSLGAEREVEQYF. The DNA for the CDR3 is TGTGCCAGCAGCTTAGGGGCGGAGCGGGAGGTCGAGCAGTACTTC.

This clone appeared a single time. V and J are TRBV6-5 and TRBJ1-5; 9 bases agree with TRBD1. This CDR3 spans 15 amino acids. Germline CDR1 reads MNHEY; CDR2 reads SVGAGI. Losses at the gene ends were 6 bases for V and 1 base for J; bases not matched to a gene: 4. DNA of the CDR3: TGTGCCAGCAGCCAGGACAGGGGAAGCAATCAGCCCCAGCATTTT. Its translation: CASSQDRGSNQPQHF.

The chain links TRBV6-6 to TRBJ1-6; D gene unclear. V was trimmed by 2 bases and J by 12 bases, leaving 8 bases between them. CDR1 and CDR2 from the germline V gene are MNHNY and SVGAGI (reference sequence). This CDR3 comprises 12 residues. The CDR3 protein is CASSYEGGPLHF. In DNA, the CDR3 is TGTGCCAGCAGTTACGAGGGAGGACCCCTCCACTTT.

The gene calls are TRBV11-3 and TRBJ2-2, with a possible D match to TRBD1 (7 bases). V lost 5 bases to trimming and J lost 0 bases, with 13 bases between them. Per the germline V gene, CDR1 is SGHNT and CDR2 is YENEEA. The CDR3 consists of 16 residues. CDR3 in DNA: TGTGCCAGCAGCCGCAGGGGGGCAGCGAACACCGGGGAGCTGTTTTTT. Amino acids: CASSRRGAANTGELFF.

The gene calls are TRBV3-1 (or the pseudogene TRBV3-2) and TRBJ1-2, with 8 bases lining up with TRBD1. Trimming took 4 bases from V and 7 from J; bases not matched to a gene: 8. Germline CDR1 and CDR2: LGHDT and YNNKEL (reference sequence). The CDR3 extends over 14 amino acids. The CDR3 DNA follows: TGTGCCAGCAGCCTGGCCAGGGGGCCGTTTGGCTACACCTTC. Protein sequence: CASSLARGPFGYTF.

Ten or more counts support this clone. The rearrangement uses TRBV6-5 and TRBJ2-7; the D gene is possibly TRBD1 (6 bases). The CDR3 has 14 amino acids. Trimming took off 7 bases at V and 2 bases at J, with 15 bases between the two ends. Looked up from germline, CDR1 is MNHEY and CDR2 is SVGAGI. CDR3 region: CASTYRDPTYEQYF. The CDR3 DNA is TGTGCCAGCACGTACAGGGACCCTACCTACGAGCAGTACTTC.

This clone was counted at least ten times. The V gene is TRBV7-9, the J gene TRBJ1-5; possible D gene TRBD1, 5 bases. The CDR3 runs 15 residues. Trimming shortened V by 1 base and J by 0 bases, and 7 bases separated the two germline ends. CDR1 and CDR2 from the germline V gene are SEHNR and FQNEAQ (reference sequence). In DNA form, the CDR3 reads TGTGCCAGCAGCTTAGGGGGCTATAGCAATCAGCCCCAGCATTTT. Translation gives CASSLGGYSNQPQHF.

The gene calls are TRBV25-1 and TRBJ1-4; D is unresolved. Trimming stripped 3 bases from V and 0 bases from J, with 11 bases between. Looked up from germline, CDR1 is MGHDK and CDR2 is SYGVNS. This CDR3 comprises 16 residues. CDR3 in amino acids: CASSDSLLATNEKLFF. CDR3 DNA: TGTGCCAGCAGTGACTCCCTTTTAGCAACTAATGAAAAACTGTTTTTT.

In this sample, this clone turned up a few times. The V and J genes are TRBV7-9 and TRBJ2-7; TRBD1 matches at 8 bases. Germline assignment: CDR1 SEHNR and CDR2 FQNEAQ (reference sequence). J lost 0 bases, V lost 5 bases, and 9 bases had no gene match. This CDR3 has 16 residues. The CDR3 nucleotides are TGTGCCAGCAGCCCCCGGCGACAGGGGTACTCCTACGAGCAGTACTTC. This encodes CASSPRRQGYSYEQYF.

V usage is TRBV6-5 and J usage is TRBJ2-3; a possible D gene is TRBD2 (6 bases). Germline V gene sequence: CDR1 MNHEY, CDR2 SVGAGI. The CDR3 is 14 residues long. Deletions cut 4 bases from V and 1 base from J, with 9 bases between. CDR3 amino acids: CASSLAGRTDTQYF. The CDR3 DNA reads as TGTGCCAGCAGTTTGGCGGGACGCACAGATACGCAGTATTTT.

The CDR3 DNA is TGTGCCAGCAGTTACAGGGACAGCTATGAAGCTTTCTTT. Protein: CASSYRDSYEAFF. J is TRBJ1-1 and V is TRBV6-5; the match to TRBD1 covers 7 bases. Trimming at V came to 2 bases and at J to 7 bases, leaving 4 bases not matched to a gene. Per the germline V gene, CDR1 is MNHEY and CDR2 is SVGAGI. This CDR3 has 13 amino acids.